Sequencing of this T cell receptor beta chain was carried out in a study of T-cell memory formation after mild COVID-19. Broader study findings: Shrinking CD4+ clones resided mostly in CM and EM, and CD8+ ones in EMRA. The appearance of some responding clones in pre-infection memory suggested that cross-reactive memory joined. From day 15 to 85, contracting clones were balanced between CD4 and CD8, whereas later expanders leaned toward CD4+.

This CDR3 contains 15 residues. Germline V gene sequence: CDR1 SGHTA, CDR2 FQGTGA. With 4 bases clipped from V and 2 bases from J, the junction kept 6 bases outside the gene matches. A remark on this clonotype: Its antigen is unidentified.

MiXCR, applied by TCRdb to the 5' RACE reads, yields one record per CDR3 protein. The data contain 400,000 to 500,000 distinct CDR3 sequences, roughly 20% of them seen just once; the ten biggest clones take up 7.5% to 9.5%. The rearrangement uses TRBV7-3 and TRBJ2-5; TRBD2 aligns across 8 bases. The TCR was taken from an adult woman who had mild COVID-19 (a few samples of this study predate the infection). Cell type and time point are not known. Source material: PBMCs or a T cell subset sorted from them (not recorded which). CDR3 amino acids: CASSSNGGVQETQYF. DNA of the CDR3: TGTGCCAGCAGCTCTAACGGGGGGGTACAAGAGACCCAGTACTTC.